The clone carrying this TCR beta chain came up a few times. Germline CDR1 is MGHDK and CDR2 is SYGVNS. V was cut by 4 bases and J by 6 bases, with 9 bases left in between. The CDR3 is 12 amino acids. The data were obtained in a study of blood T cell repertoires in COVID-19. Turning to the study itself: T cells, B-cell-depleted T cells, or PBMCs provided the cDNA or gDNA that served as material.

Categorization into cohorts depended on clinical history that participants reported. As originally analysed: Scientists estimated how many nucleated cells there were by amplifying reference gene primers. Only in-frame clones appear in the TCRdb table, and some are missing; sequencing was by immunoSEQ multiplex PCR. V, J and clone size derive from that table, while D and trimming were established from the DNA sequence. The repertoire holds approximately 220,000 clones, over 85% seen once, with about 4% in the top ten. The sequenced sample consisted of PBMCs or T cells enriched from blood (not recorded which). The source is a woman aged 25-40 years with acute COVID-19. The genes are TRBV25-1 and TRBJ1-1, with D maybe TRBD1 (6 bases). The chain's CDR3 is CASSGDRPEAFF. The CDR3 region has the DNA TGTGCCAGCAGTGGTGACAGGCCTGAAGCTTTCTTT.